These 24 T cell receptor beta chains share one sample of origin, sequenced in a study of identical twins. Via MiXCR, TCRdb re-called the 5' RACE reads, giving one row per CDR3 protein. This repertoire shows 1.5 million to 2 million distinct CDR3 sequences, roughly 35% found once; its top ten account for about 0.27%. The sequenced sample was cord blood. These receptor sequences come from a newborn girl in good health.

A word on this clonotype: Mismatch with germline at one junction end may stem from a read error. The chain is built from TRBV7-2 and TRBJ2-3; 9 bases match TRBD2. CDR1 is SGHTA, CDR2 FQGNSA, per germline. The CDR3 length is 16 residues. The CDR3 spells CASSLAGTTGTDTQYF. CDR3 sequence (DNA): TGTGCCAGCAGCCTAGCGGGGACCACCGGCACAGATACGCAGTATTTT.

Concerning this clonotype: Mismatch with germline at one junction end may stem from a read error. The V gene is TRBV11-2, the J gene TRBJ2-1, with TRBD2 matching 9 bases. Germline V gives CDR1 SGHAT, CDR2 FQNNGV. The CDR3 loop spans 16 amino acids. The CDR3 loop reads CASSLPGGRARNEQFF. The CDR3 nucleotides read TGTGCTAGCAGCTTACCTGGCGGGAGGGCCAGGAATGAGCAGTTCTTC. Drawing the rest from reference TRBV11-2 and TRBJ2-1, the complete variable domain is EAGVAQSPRYKIIEKRQSVAFWCNPISGHATLYWYQQILGQGPKLLIQFQNNGVVDDSQLPKDRFSAERLKGVDSTLKIQPAKLEDSAVYLCASSLPGGRARNEQFFGPGTRLTVL.

J is TRBJ2-6 and V is TRBV5-6; TRBD1 is a possible D gene (5 bases). This CDR3 region has 18 residues. V lost 2 bases and J 0 bases, leaving 15 bases between the germline ends. From germline, CDR1 is SGHDT and CDR2 YYEEEE. CDR3 coding DNA: TGTGCCAGCAGCTTCTCAGGGCGGAGACTCTCTGGGGCCAACGTCCTGACTTTC. Translated: CASSFSGRRLSGANVLTF.

This clonotype was found many times. The genes are TRBV10-3 and TRBJ2-4; TRBD2 matches 8 bases. The CDR3 loop spans 17 amino acids. V trimming: 2 bases; J trimming: 0 bases; junction bases outside the gene matches: 6. From germline, CDR1 is ENHRY and CDR2 SYGVKD. CDR3 in amino acids: CAISEDAGGVAKNIQYF. For the CDR3, the DNA is TGTGCCATCAGTGAGGACGCGGGAGGAGTAGCCAAAAACATTCAGTACTTC.

The chain employs TRBV12-3 or TRBV12-4 and TRBJ1-6; perhaps TRBD1 as D (6 bases). V dropped 3 bases and J dropped 0 bases, with 21 bases sitting between them. This CDR3 has 20 amino acids. CDR3 sequence (DNA): TGTGCCAGCAGTTTTAGGGGGGCAGGGGTCCTTAGCTCCTATAATTCACCCCTCCACTTT. Translation: CASSFRGAGVLSSYNSPLHF.

Concerning this clonotype: A read error is possible here, since a much larger clone lies one base away. The chain links TRBV3-1 to TRBJ2-1, with 9 positions matching TRBD2. Germline assignment: CDR1 LGHDT and CDR2 YNNKEL (reference sequence). With 3 bases clipped from V and 6 bases from J, the junction kept 3 bases outside the gene matches. The CDR3 covers 14 residues. CDR3 residues: CASSHLAGSNEQFF. CDR3 nucleotides: TGTGCCAGCAGCCACCTAGCGGGGTCCAATGAGCAGTTCTTC.

The rearrangement uses TRBV10-2 and TRBJ2-5; no clear D. Germline values: CDR1 WSHSY, CDR2 SAAADI. The V and J ends lost 8 bases and 2 bases respectively, with 12 bases between them. The CDR3 is made up of 13 amino acids. CDR3 in amino acids: CASGREIQETQYF. The CDR3 DNA reads TGCGCCAGCGGCCGAGAGATACAAGAGACCCAGTACTTC.

The chain has TRBV2 and TRBJ1-6; no firm D call. Germline CDR1 reads SNHLY; CDR2 reads FYNNEI. The CDR3 length is 12 residues. The V end lost 6 bases, the J end lost 7 bases, and 7 bases lay between the germline ends. DNA for the CDR3: TGTGCCAGCAGGGAGAACAATTCACCCCTCCACTTT. It specifies CASRENNSPLHF.

There are a few counts of this clonotype. The rearrangement joins TRBV3-1 to TRBJ1-2; no firm D call. The V end was cut by 0 bases, the J end by 12 bases, with 17 bases between. CDR3 length: 14 amino acids. Germline CDR1 LGHDT, CDR2 YNNKEL (reference sequence). This chain's CDR3 is CASSQDPWTESNTF. In DNA form, the CDR3 reads TGTGCCAGCAGCCAAGACCCGTGGACTGAGTCGAACACCTTC.

The sample holds many counts of this clonotype. V is TRBV12-3 or TRBV12-4 and J is TRBJ1-4; D ambiguous. The CDR3 is 14 amino acids. V dropped 0 bases and J dropped 7 bases, with 9 bases sitting between them. This CDR3 is CASSLAASLEKLFF. The CDR3 DNA is TGTGCCAGCAGTTTAGCAGCAAGCCTTGAAAAACTGTTTTTT.

The genes are TRBV28 and TRBJ2-7; D is uncertain. The germline gives CDR1 MDHEN, CDR2 SYDVKM. CDR3 length: 14 amino acids. Trimming removed 5 bases from V and 2 bases from J, with 13 bases in between. The CDR3 sequence is CASSPEVNPYEQYF. The CDR3 DNA is TGTGCCAGCAGTCCCGAAGTAAACCCCTACGAGCAGTACTTC.

This rearrangement joins TRBV4-1 to TRBJ1-5; weak D call: TRBD1 (6 bases). The ends were cut back, 0 bases at V and 5 bases at J, with 11 bases in the middle. Germline CDR1 MGHRA, CDR2 YSYEKL. CDR3 length equals 15 residues. CDR3 nucleotide sequence: TGCGCCAGCAGCCAAGATGGGAGGGGGTATCAGCCCCAGCATTTT. It is translated as CASSQDGRGYQPQHF.

This clonotype was counted between two and nine times. V usage is TRBV20-1 and J usage is TRBJ2-4; D not resolved. Near its end, the DNA agrees better with TRBJ2-7, so the J call may be wrong. Germline CDR1 DFQATT, CDR2 SNEGSKA (reference sequence). CDR3 length: 11 residues. CDR3 DNA sequence: TGCAGTGCCCGACCTCACTACGAGCAGTACTTC. This translates into CSARPHYEQYF.

V and J are TRBV5-1 and TRBJ2-7; 7 bases align to TRBD2. Looked up from germline, CDR1 is SGHRS and CDR2 is YFSETQ. Trimming at V came to 4 bases and at J to 2 bases, leaving 6 bases not matched to a gene. The CDR3 is made up of 14 amino acids. CDR3 DNA: TGCGCCAGCAGCCCGATGACTAGCACCTACGAGCAGTACTTC. Translating gives CASSPMTSTYEQYF.

This clonotype occurred a few times. The chain is built from TRBV7-9 and TRBJ2-1; TRBD2 aligns across 9 bases. J was trimmed by 2 bases and V by 1 base; bases with no gene match: 6. This CDR3 region has 17 residues. Germline-derived CDR1 and CDR2 are SEHNR and FQNEAQ (reference sequence). In nucleotides, the CDR3 is TGTGCCAGCAGCTTAGGTTTTCGCGGGAGGGCCTACAATGAGCAGTTCTTC. This translates into CASSLGFRGRAYNEQFF.

The rearrangement links TRBV6-5 to TRBJ2-7; TRBD2 is a possible D gene (5 bases). The V end lost 0 bases, the J end lost 6 bases, and 12 bases lay between the germline ends. The V gene's germline CDR1 is MNHEY and CDR2 SVGAGI. The CDR3 covers 14 residues. Here the CDR3 reads CASSYSLEAAEQYF. CDR3 DNA: TGTGCCAGCAGTTACTCGTTGGAGGCAGCCGAGCAGTACTTC.

This clonotype has just a few counts. The CDR3 nucleotides read TGTGCCAGCAGTTACCAGGCCCCGAACACTGAAGCTTTCTTT. It specifies CASSYQAPNTEAFF. The chain links TRBV6-6 to TRBJ1-1; D is unresolved. This CDR3 has 14 residues. The V gene lost 2 bases and the J gene lost 1 base, with 8 bases spanning the gap. Germline V gene lookup returns CDR1 MNHNY and CDR2 SVGAGI (reference sequence).

This clonotype was seen only a few times. This chain links TRBV4-2 with TRBJ2-1; unclear D gene. This CDR3 has 18 amino acids. The V gene's germline CDR1 is LGHNA and CDR2 YNFKEQ. Trimming removed 0 bases from V and 0 bases from J, with 15 bases in between. As DNA, the CDR3 is TGTGCCAGCAGCCAAGATGGGGATATGGCGGCCTCCTACAATGAGCAGTTCTTC. Translated, it gives CASSQDGDMAASYNEQFF.

This rearrangement joins TRBV4-1 to TRBJ2-5, with D perhaps TRBD2 (6 bases). The CDR3 runs 14 residues. From germline, CDR1 is MGHRA and CDR2 YSYEKL. V lost 8 bases to trimming and J lost 3 bases, with 16 bases between them. The CDR3 spells CASGTYPAKETQYF. In DNA, the CDR3 is TGCGCCAGCGGGACTTATCCGGCCAAAGAGACCCAGTACTTC.

This clonotype was recorded many times. The chain joins TRBV3-1 to TRBJ2-7, with D possibly TRBD2 on 6 matching bases. Germline CDR1 is LGHDT and CDR2 is YNNKEL (reference sequence). Trimming left V 1 base short and J 2 bases short, with 12 bases between. This CDR3 has 15 residues. DNA of the CDR3: TGTGCCAGCAGCCAAGCAAGCGGGCCTACCTACGAGCAGTACTTC. This encodes CASSQASGPTYEQYF.

V is TRBV6-1 and J is TRBJ1-2; D might be TRBD1 (6 bases). The CDR3 loop spans 14 amino acids. The germline V gene encodes CDR1 MNHNS and CDR2 SASEGT. The V end was cut by 2 bases, the J end by 8 bases, with 15 bases between. CDR3 DNA: TGTGCCAGCAGTGAAAACCGGGGGGCGGGGGGCTACACCTTC. Protein sequence: CASSENRGAGGYTF.

The gene calls are TRBV12-3 or TRBV12-4 and TRBJ2-7; D remains unclear. There are 14 residues in the CDR3. V lost 6 bases, J lost 3 bases, and 15 bases lay in between. CDR3 nucleotide sequence: TGTGCCAGCAGCCTACGCGGCACCTACTACGAGCAGTACTTC. Its protein product is CASSLRGTYYEQYF.

The table lists this clonotype with a few counts. The chain recombines TRBV12-3 or TRBV12-4 with TRBJ2-4, with 8 bases fitting TRBD1. The DNA end is more similar to TRBJ2-7, so the J call may be wrong. This CDR3 region has 15 residues. The CDR3 sequence: CASSLGRVQGDEQYF. CDR3 DNA sequence: TGTGCCAGCAGTTTAGGGAGGGTACAGGGGGACGAGCAGTACTTC.

This clonotype came up a few times. The chain links TRBV10-3 to TRBJ2-7; 9 bases agree with TRBD1. In germline, CDR1 is ENHRY, CDR2 SYGVKD. CDR3 size: 16 residues. Germline trimming cut 3 bases from V and 1 base from J; bases unmatched to any gene: 7. The CDR3 loop is CAISEPAGTGSYEQYF. The CDR3 coding sequence is TGTGCCATCAGTGAACCCGCCGGGACAGGGTCCTACGAGCAGTACTTC.